This T cell receptor (beta chain) was recorded in a study of T cell responses to AZD1222 COVID-19 vaccine. Germline V CDR1 and CDR2: LGHDT, YNNKEL (reference sequence). Trimming removed 2 bases from V and 2 bases from J, with 4 bases in between. CDR3 length: 13 residues. The protocol was immunoSEQ multiplex PCR, while the TCRdb copy is restricted to in-frame clones and leaves out a portion. The sample includes tens of thousands of clones, roughly 89% of them seen just once. The sample was peripheral blood, taken on day 0 of AZD1222 vaccination. V and J are TRBV3-1 (or the pseudogene TRBV3-2) and TRBJ1-3; D gene uncertain. This TCR came from an adult in good health. The CDR3 DNA reads TGTGCCAGCAGCCAAACCGCTGGAAACACCATATATTTT. Amino acids: CASSQTAGNTIYF.